Sequencing of this T cell receptor (beta chain) was carried out in a study of Ad26.COV2.S vaccination and SARS-CoV-2 variants. General study points: Spike-specific TCR breadth was greater after Ad26.COV2.S than placebo. Breadth measured for non-spike TCRs was similar across vaccine and placebo recipients.

Comments on this clone: Its antigen is not known.

The method was immunoSEQ multiplex PCR; TCRdb's version includes in-frame clones alone and lacks a portion of them. The sample lists around 270,000 clones, approximately 90% seen once, with less than 3.5% in the top ten. This CDR3 comprises 12 residues. V dropped 2 bases and J dropped 7 bases, with 6 bases sitting between them. Noted treatment: about 20 received Ad26.COV2.S at low or high dose, single or two shots; about five received placebo; per-sample allocation not given. Samples came from day 63 after the first vaccine or placebo injection. An adult of 18-55 years in Boston served as donor. It was Wuhan-strain SARS-CoV-2 spike that the Ad26 vaccine vector expressed.

The clonotype was recovered from a person aged 18 to 65 who received the Ad26.COV2.S COVID-19 vaccine or a placebo. V usage is TRBV12-3 or TRBV12-4 and J usage is TRBJ2-1, with unresolved D. The specimen was peripheral blood, collected in a trial of Ad26.COV2.S vaccine versus placebo. Here the CDR3 reads CASSLLRNEQFF. The CDR3 nucleotides read TGTGCCAGCAGTTTATTGAGGAATGAGCAGTTCTTC.